This paragraph covers one T cell receptor beta chain sequence. In the original analysis: The assay estimated nucleated cells by amplifying reference gene primers. Method: immunoSEQ multiplex PCR; TCRdb's copy keeps in-frame clones and lacks some. The D gene and trimming were derived from the DNA, and the V and J assignments and clone size from that table. The table has under 150,000 clones, 70% to 90% seen once. This entry comes from a study of blood T cell repertoires in COVID-19. The wider study: The United States, Italy and Spain supplied acute and convalescent COVID-19 samples. The analysed material was cDNA or gDNA that came from T cells, B-cell-depleted T cells, or PBMCs.

In germline, CDR1 is SGHAT, CDR2 FQNNGV. This CDR3 spans 13 amino acids. The ends were cut back, 2 bases at V and 3 bases at J, with 7 bases in the middle. Source material: peripheral blood. The chain combines TRBV11-2 with TRBJ1-1; maybe TRBD1 (5 bases). The sequence was obtained from a woman aged 50 to 65 with acute or convalescent COVID-19. The CDR3: CASSLLGDTEAFF. In DNA form, the CDR3 reads TGTGCCAGCAGCTTACTAGGGGACACTGAAGCTTTCTTT.